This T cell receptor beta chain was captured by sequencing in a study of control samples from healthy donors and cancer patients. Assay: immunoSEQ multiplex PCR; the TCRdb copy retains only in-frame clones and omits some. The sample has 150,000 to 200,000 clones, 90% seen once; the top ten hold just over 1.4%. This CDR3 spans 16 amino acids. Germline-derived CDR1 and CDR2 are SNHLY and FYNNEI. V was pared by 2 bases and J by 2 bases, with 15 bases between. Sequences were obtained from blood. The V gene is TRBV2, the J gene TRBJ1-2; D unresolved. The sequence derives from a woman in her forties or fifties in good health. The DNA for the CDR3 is TGTGCCAGCAGTGAATTGGCTCCACAACCCAACTATGGCTACACCTTC. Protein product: CASSELAPQPNYGYTF.